This T cell receptor (beta chain) was recorded in a study of shared clonotypes between healthy human individuals. TCRdb's table, derived via immunoSEQ multiplex PCR, lists solely in-frame clones and lacks some. The sample carries about 1.5 million clones, 95% to 99% recorded once. The sequenced sample was naive CD4+ T cells sorted from blood. Sample subset: CD45RA+ positively selected. This TCR was recovered from a man younger than 40 in good health.

The CDR3 sequence is CASSLGGVTGLNYGYTF. The DNA of the CDR3 is TGTGCCAGCAGCTTAGGTGGGGTGACAGGGCTTAACTATGGCTACACCTTC. This chain links TRBV7-2 with TRBJ1-2, with TRBD1 matching 7 bases. CDR3 size: 17 residues. Germline-derived CDR1 and CDR2 are SGHTA and FQGNSA. V lost 1 base to trimming and J lost 1 base; unmatched junction nucleotides: 9.